This T cell receptor beta chain was profiled in a study of control samples from healthy donors and cancer patients. Comment on this clone: Germline is not matched at one junction end, which may reflect a read error.

Some clones are missing from TCRdb's copy, which holds only in-frame ones; the method was immunoSEQ multiplex PCR. The sample has roughly 30,000 clones; about 86% are singletons. The CDR3 is made up of 14 amino acids. Germline V gives CDR1 LGHNA, CDR2 YNFKEQ. The sequenced sample was PBMCs. V gene TRBV4-2 combines with J gene TRBJ2-3; 10 nucleotides line up with TRBD2. This TCR derives from a woman aged 40 to 49 with lung cancer. This chain's CDR3 is CASSQAPLAGARHF. In DNA form, the CDR3 reads TGTGCCAGCAGCCAGGCACCCCTAGCGGGGGCCCGGCATTTT.